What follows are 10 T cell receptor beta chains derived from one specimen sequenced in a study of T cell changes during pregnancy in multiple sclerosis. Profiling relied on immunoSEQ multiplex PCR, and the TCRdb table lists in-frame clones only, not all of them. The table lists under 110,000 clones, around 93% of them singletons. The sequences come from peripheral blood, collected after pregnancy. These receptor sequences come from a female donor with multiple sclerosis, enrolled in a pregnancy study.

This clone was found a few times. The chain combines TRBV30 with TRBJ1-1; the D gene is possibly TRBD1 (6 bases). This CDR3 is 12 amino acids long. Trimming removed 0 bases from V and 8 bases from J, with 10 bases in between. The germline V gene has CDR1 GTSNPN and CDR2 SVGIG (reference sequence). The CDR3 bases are TGTGCCTGGAGTGTGCAGGGGCCAGAAGCTTTCTTT. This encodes CAWSVQGPEAFF.

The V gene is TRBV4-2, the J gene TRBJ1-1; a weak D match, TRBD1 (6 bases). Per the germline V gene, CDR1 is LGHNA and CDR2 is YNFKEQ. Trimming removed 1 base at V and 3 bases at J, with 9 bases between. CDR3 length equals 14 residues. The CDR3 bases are TGTGCCAGCAGCCAAGCCGGACAGCACACTGAAGCTTTCTTT. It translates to CASSQAGQHTEAFF.

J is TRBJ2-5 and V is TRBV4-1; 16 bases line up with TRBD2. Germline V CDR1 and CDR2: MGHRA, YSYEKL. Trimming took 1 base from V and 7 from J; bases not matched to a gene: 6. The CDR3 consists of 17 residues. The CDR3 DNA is TGCGCCAGCAGCCAAGCCGGGACTAGCGGGGGGGTAGCGACCCAGTACTTC. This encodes CASSQAGTSGGVATQYF.

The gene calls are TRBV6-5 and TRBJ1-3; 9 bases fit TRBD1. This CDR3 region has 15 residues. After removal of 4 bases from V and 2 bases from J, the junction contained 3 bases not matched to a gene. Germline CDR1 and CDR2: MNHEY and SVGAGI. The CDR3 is CASSLGQGPGNTIYF. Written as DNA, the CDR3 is TGTGCCAGCAGTTTGGGACAGGGTCCTGGAAACACCATATATTTT.

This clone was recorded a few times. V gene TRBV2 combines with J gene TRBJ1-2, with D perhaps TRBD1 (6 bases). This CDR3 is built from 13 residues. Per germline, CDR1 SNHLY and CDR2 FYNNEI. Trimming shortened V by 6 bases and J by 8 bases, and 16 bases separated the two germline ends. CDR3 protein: CASRGDRQWGYTF. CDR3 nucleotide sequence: TGTGCCAGCAGAGGAGACAGGCAATGGGGCTACACCTTC. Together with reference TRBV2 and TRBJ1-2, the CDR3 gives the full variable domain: EPEVTQTPSHQVTQMGQEVILRCVPISNHLYFYWYRQILGQKVEFLVSFYNNEISEKSEIFDDQFSVERPDGSNFTLKIRSTKLEDSAMYFCASRGDRQWGYTFGSGTRLTVV.

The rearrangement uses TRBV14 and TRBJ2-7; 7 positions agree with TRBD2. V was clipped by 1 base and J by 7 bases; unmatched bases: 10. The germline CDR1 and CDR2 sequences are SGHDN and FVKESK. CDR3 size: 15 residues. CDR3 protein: CASSQARRGEGEQYF. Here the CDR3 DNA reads TGTGCCAGCAGCCAAGCCAGACGAGGGGAGGGAGAGCAGTACTTC.

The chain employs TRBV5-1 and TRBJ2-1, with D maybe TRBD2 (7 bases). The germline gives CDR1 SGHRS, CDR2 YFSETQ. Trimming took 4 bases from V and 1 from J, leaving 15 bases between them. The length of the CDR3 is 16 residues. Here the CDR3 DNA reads TGCGCCAGCAGCCCCTTTGGGGGGGCATCCTACAATGAGCAGTTCTTC. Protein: CASSPFGGASYNEQFF.

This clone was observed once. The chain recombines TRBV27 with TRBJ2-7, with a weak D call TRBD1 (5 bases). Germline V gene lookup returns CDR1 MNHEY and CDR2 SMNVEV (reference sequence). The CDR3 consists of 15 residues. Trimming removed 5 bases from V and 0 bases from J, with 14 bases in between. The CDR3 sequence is CASSPQGIHSYEQYF. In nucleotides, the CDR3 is TGTGCCAGCAGTCCCCAGGGAATACACTCCTACGAGCAGTACTTC.

The chain's CDR3 is CASSLHKGLVREQYF. CDR3 DNA: TGTGCCAGCAGCTTACATAAGGGACTGGTCCGGGAGCAGTACTTC. This chain joins TRBV7-2 and TRBJ2-7, with D maybe TRBD2 (6 bases). In germline, CDR1 is SGHTA, CDR2 FQGNSA. The V end was cut by 2 bases, the J end by 7 bases, with 18 bases between. This CDR3 comprises 15 residues.

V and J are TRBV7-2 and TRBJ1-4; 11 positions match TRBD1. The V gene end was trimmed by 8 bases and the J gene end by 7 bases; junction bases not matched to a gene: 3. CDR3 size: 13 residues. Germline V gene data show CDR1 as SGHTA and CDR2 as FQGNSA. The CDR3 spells CASGGTGGEKLFF. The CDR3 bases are TGTGCCAGCGGGGGGACAGGGGGTGAAAAACTGTTTTTT.